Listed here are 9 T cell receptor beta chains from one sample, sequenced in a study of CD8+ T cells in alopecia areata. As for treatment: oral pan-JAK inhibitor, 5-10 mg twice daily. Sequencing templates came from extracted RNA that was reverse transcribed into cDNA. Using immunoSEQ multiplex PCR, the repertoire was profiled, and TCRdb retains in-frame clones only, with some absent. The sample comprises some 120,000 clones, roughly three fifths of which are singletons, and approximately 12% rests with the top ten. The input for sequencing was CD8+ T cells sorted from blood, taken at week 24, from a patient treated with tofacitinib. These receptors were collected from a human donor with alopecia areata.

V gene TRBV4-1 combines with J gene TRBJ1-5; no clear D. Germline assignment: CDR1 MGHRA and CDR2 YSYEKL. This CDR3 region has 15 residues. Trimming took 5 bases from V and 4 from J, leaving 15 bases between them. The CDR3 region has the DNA TGCGCCAGCAGCTCCGAGGGCGGGTTTAATCAGCCCCAGCATTTT. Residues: CASSSEGGFNQPQHF.

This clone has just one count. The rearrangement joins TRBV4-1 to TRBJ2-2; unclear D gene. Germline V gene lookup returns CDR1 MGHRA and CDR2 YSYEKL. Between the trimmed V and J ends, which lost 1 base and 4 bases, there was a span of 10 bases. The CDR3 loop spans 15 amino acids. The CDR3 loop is CASSQVGLGTGELFF. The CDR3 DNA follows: TGCGCCAGCAGCCAAGTTGGGCTCGGCACCGGGGAGCTGTTTTTT.

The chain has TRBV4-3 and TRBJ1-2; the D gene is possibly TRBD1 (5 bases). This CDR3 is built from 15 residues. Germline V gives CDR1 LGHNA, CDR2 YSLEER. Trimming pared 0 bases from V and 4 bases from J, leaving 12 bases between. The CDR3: CASSQDRGQLYGYTF. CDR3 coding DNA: TGCGCCAGCAGCCAAGATAGGGGCCAGCTCTATGGCTACACCTTC.

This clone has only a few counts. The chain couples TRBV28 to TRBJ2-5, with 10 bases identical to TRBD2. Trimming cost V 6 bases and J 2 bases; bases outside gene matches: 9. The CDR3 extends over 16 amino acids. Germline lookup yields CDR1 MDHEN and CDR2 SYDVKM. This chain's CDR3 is CASSPPLAGDQETQYF. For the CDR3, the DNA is TGTGCCAGCAGCCCCCCTCTAGCGGGGGATCAAGAGACCCAGTACTTC.

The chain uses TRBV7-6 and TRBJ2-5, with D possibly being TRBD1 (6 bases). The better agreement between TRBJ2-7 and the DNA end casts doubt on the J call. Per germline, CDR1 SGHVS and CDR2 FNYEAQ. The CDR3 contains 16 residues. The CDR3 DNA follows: TGTGCCAGCAGCTTAGCGCAACGTGGGGGCGCCTACGAGCAGTACTTC. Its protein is CASSLAQRGGAYEQYF.

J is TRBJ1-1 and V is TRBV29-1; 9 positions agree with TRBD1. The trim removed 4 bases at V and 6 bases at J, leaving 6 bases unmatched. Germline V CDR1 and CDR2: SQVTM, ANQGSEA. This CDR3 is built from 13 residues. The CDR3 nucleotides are TGCAGCGTTGTTCCACAGGGGGCCCCTGAAGCTTTCTTT. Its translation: CSVVPQGAPEAFF. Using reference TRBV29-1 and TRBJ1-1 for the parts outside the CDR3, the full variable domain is SAVISQKPSRDICQRGTSLTIQCQVDSQVTMMFWYRQQPGQSLTLIATANQGSEATYESGFVIDKFPISRPNLTFSTLTVSNMSPEDSSIYLCSVVPQGAPEAFFGQGTRLTVV.

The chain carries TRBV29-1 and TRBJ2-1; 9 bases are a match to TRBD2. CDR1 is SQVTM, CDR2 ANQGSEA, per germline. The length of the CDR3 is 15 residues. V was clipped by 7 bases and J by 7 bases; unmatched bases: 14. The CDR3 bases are TGCAGCGCCCCTTACCGGGCGGGGGGGCGAAATGAGCAGTTCTTC. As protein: CSAPYRAGGRNEQFF.

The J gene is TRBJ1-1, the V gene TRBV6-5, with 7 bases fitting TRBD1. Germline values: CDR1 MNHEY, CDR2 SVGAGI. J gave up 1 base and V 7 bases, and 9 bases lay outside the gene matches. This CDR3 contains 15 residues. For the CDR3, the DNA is TGTGCCAGCACTAGAATTGGGACAGCGAACACTGAAGCTTTCTTT. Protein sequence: CASTRIGTANTEAFF.

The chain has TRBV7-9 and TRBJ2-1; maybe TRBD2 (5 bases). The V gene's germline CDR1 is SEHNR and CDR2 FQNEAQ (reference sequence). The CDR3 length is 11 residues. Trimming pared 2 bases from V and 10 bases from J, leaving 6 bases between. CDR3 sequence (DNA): TGTGCCAGCAGCTTACGAGGGGAGCAGTTCTTC. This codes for CASSLRGEQFF.